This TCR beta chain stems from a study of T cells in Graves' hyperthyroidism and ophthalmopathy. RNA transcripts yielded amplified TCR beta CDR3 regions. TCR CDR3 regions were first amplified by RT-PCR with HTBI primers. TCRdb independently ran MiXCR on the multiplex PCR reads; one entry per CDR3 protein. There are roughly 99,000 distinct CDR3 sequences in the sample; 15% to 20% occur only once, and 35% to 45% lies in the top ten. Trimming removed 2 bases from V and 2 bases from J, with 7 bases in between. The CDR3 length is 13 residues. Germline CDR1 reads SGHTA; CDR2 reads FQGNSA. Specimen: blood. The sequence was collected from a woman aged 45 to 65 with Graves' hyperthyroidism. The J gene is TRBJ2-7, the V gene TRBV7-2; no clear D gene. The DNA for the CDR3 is TGTGCCAGCAGCTTATCCCCCACCTACGAGCAGTACGTC. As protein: CASSLSPTYEQYV.